The present TCR beta chain was sequenced within a study of cytomegalovirus exposure and HLA in healthy donors. At the level of the study: Earlier work reported 90 million to 120 million unique TCR beta sequences from about 190 million T cells.

Notes on the study in general: While the bulk of TCR sequences proved rare, some public TCRs turned up in many donors. Later analysis demonstrated an association between a missense DCLRE1C variant and TCR beta V- and J-gene trimming. According to an earlier analysis, most TCR beta V segments yielded productive rearrangements about 87% or about 30% of the time.

In the case of this clone: Its antigen is not known.

Use of 60 Vbeta and 13 Jbeta primers characterized the PCR. Libraries were prepared by immunoSEQ multiplex PCR; TCRdb keeps only in-frame clonotypes and omits some of them. The repertoire includes 100,000 or so clones, roughly three quarters of them detected once, and 3.5% to 5% sits in the top ten. Between the trimmed V and J ends, which lost 6 bases and 6 bases, there was a span of 15 bases. This CDR3 has 14 amino acids. CDR1 is SNHLY and CDR2 is FYNNEI in the germline V gene. The receptor's source is a female donor in good health and CMV-seropositive. Specimen: PBMCs. The gene calls are TRBV2 and TRBJ1-5, with a tentative D call TRBD1 (6 bases). CDR3 amino acids: CASRQGSVGQPQHF. Written as DNA, the CDR3 is TGTGCCAGCAGGCAGGGGTCCGTGGGTCAGCCCCAGCATTTT. The variable domain in full, completed from reference TRBV2 and TRBJ1-5, reads EPEVTQTPSHQVTQMGQEVILRCVPISNHLYFYWYRQILGQKVEFLVSFYNNEISEKSEIFDDQFSVERPDGSNFTLKIRSTKLEDSAMYFCASRQGSVGQPQHFGDGTRLSIL.